The clone carrying this TCR beta chain showed up many times. Its antigen is unknown. This record belongs to a study of early T cells in non-severe SARS-CoV-2 infection. Across the whole study: RNA in bulk from unsorted whole blood was sequenced, and chains were unpaired. Points from the study as a whole: VDJdb matching skewed toward anti-spike CD8 responses, missing private and CD4 specificities.

Each cDNA molecule carried a unique molecular identifier. TCRdb re-called the 5' RACE reads through MiXCR, storing one row per CDR3 protein. This table has about 37,000 distinct CDR3 sequences, approximately 6.3% appearing once. Trimming removed 5 bases from V and 0 bases from J, with 17 bases in between. Germline V gene lookup returns CDR1 SGHTA and CDR2 FQGNSA. The CDR3 spans 16 residues. V and J are TRBV7-2 and TRBJ2-7; TRBD2 might be the D (6 bases). The TCR originated in an adult who was a healthcare worker with PCR-confirmed SARS-CoV-2 infection or an uninfected control (not recorded which). The sequenced sample was whole blood. CDR3 in DNA: TGTGCCAGCAGCCGTCTACTCACCGGGAGCTCCTACGAGCAGTACTTC. Translated, it gives CASSRLLTGSSYEQYF.